This TCR beta chain was recorded in a study of T cell responses to AZD1222 COVID-19 vaccine. The data were produced by immunoSEQ multiplex PCR, yet TCRdb's version contains in-frame clones alone and is incomplete. The table records 50,000 to 65,000 clones, 70% to 90% of them present only once. Study observations and caveats: Along spike, vaccine-associated CD4 TCRs were found throughout, with dominance at 160-218 and 743-854.

About this clone: Its specificity is unknown.

This receptor was taken from an adult who received the AZD1222 COVID-19 vaccine. This sample comprised peripheral blood, obtained 28 days after the second AZD1222 dose.

The CDR3, as DNA: TGCGCCAGCAGTCAATCCAGACAGGGAGAGCACTATGGCTACACCTTC. Translating it yields CASSQSRQGEHYGYTF. This chain uses TRBV23-1 with TRBJ1-2; 7 nucleotides align to TRBD1. Being an ORF, TRBV23-1 has a function that is uncertain. The J segment lost 3 bases and the V segment lost 0 bases, leaving 7 bases of the junction unmatched. CDR3 size: 16 residues.